The following is a T cell receptor beta chain sequence with its context. Antigen unknown. The entry originates in a study of T cell responses to AZD1222 COVID-19 vaccine. TCRdb keeps only in-frame clones here, not all; method: immunoSEQ multiplex PCR. This sample has some 84,000 clones, with 70% to 90% found just once. Findings and caveats of the study: All repertoire sampling was performed exclusively after the peak T cell response. Clonal diversity may have been underestimated in mostly white British donors.

The germline V gene encodes CDR1 KGHSH and CDR2 LQKENI. The CDR3 consists of 14 residues. V shed 6 bases, J shed 5 bases, and the junction held 7 bases outside the gene matches. The rearrangement uses TRBV18 and TRBJ2-7; TRBD1 matches at 10 bases. Source: peripheral blood, taken 28 days after the second AZD1222 dose. The source is an adult who received the AZD1222 COVID-19 vaccine. The DNA for the CDR3 is TGTGCCAGCTCGCGGTCAGGACAGGGGGACGAGCAGTACTTC. It codes for CASSRSGQGDEQYF.